Sequencing of this T cell receptor beta chain was carried out in a study of post-analysis software for immune sequencing data. Study-wide background: Relapsing-remitting, secondary progressive and progressive-relapsing forms made up the multiple sclerosis disease courses.

In regard to this clonotype: The antigen is not known.

Overall study findings and caveats: F measure grouped same-batch samples tightly together. Controls had lower frequencies than patients of a handful of TRBV segments, which included TRBV5-6, TRBV5-1 and TRBV20-1.

In germline, CDR1 is SGHRS, CDR2 YFSETQ. The CDR3 is 16 residues long. The junction had 5 bases not matched to a gene; V was cut back by 4 bases and J by 4 bases. Unique molecular identifiers tagged the TCR beta cDNA libraries. The T cell input of about 0.95 to 11 million gave a few hundred thousand cDNA molecules. MiXCR was run by TCRdb on the PCR reads, yielding one entry per CDR3 protein. The table has about 800,000 distinct CDR3 sequences, less than 35% seen once; the top ten hold about 0.5%. J is TRBJ2-3 and V is TRBV5-1; 14 bases are a match to TRBD2. This receptor was taken from a girl under 18 with multiple sclerosis. The sequenced material came from blood. CDR3 region: CASSGGLAGVPDTQYF. The CDR3 DNA is TGCGCCAGCAGCGGGGGACTAGCGGGGGTCCCAGATACGCAGTATTTT.